This TCR beta chain was profiled in a study of response to subunit inactivated influenza vaccine. The study's findings and limits: Authors suggested few new T cells are recruited by each seasonal influenza vaccination.

The V gene lost 8 bases and the J gene lost 8 bases, with 19 bases spanning the gap. The CDR3 totals 14 residues. In germline, CDR1 is WSHSY, CDR2 SAAADI. This clonotype showed up just a few times. No antigen is known for it. TCRdb itself ran the RT-PCR reads through MiXCR, one entry per CDR3 protein. Altogether 650,000 or so distinct CDR3 sequences are present, around 13% being singletons, with the ten largest covering about 7.4%. The J gene is TRBJ2-1, the V gene TRBV10-2; D possibly corresponds to TRBD2 (7 bases). Here the sequenced sample was PBMCs from blood, taken less than 15 days before vaccination. The sequence was collected from a man aged 45-60 years who received an inactivated influenza vaccine. The CDR3 nucleotides are TGCGCCAGCCGGGATGCCCTAGGGGGGGATGAGCAGTTCTTC. Translating gives CASRDALGGDEQFF.